Following are 20 T cell receptor beta chains from one sample sequenced in a study of blood T cell repertoires in COVID-19. The assay was immunoSEQ multiplex PCR, and TCRdb's table has in-frame clones only and misses some. This table holds 200,000 to 250,000 clones, under 90% found once. The sample comprised PBMCs or T cells enriched from blood (not recorded which). Source of these receptors: a woman aged 55-70 years who had recovered from COVID-19.

The chain is built from TRBV6-5 and TRBJ2-2, with 7 bases fitting TRBD1. V lost 5 bases to trimming and J lost 0 bases; unmatched junction nucleotides: 0. This CDR3 is 14 amino acids long. From germline, CDR1 is MNHEY and CDR2 SVGAGI. The CDR3 bases are TGTGCCAGCAGTAGGGGGCCGAACACCGGGGAGCTGTTTTTT. This gives the protein CASSRGPNTGELFF.

The chain has TRBV3-1 (or the pseudogene TRBV3-2) and TRBJ2-7; 9 bases fit TRBD2. Per the germline V gene, CDR1 is LGHDT and CDR2 is YNNKEL (reference sequence). The J segment lost 4 bases and the V segment lost 1 base, leaving 5 bases of the junction unmatched. CDR3 length equals 15 residues. CDR3 bases: TGTGCCAGCAGCCAAGTTAGCGGGAGCGGATACGAGCAGTACTTC. It encodes CASSQVSGSGYEQYF.

The chain has TRBV7-9 and TRBJ2-7, with a tentative D call TRBD2 (6 bases). V dropped 6 bases and J dropped 2 bases, with 11 bases sitting between them. The CDR3 runs to 13 residues. The V gene's germline CDR1 is SEHNR and CDR2 FQNEAQ (reference sequence). Here the CDR3 reads CASSPGGAYEQYF. As DNA, the CDR3 is TGTGCCAGCAGTCCGGGCGGGGCCTACGAGCAGTACTTC.

The V gene is TRBV7-2, the J gene TRBJ1-2; TRBD1 agrees at 10 bases. CDR1 and CDR2 (germline): SGHTA, FQGNSA. The CDR3 runs 15 residues. V shed 0 bases and J 7 bases; nucleotides not matched to a gene: 5. CDR3 nucleotide sequence: TGTGCCAGCAGCTTAGCGTTTGGGACAGGGGCTGGCTACACCTTC. Translated: CASSLAFGTGAGYTF.

This chain joins TRBV19 and TRBJ2-7; D remains unclear. There are 9 residues in the CDR3. CDR1 and CDR2 (germline): LNHDA, SQIVND (reference sequence). V was cut by 9 bases and J by 3 bases, with 3 bases left in between. CDR3 bases: TGTGCCAGCCGCTACGAGCAGTACTTC. It codes for CASRYEQYF.

This chain uses TRBV5-1 with TRBJ1-5; D call uncertain. Trimming stripped 5 bases from V and 4 bases from J, with 13 bases between. The CDR3 contains 14 residues. Germline-derived CDR1 and CDR2 are SGHRS and YFSETQ. The CDR3 DNA reads as TGCGCCAGCAGAGCTGAAGCGGGGAATCAGCCCCAGCATTTT. Translation: CASRAEAGNQPQHF.

The V gene is TRBV4-1, the J gene TRBJ2-1; the D is unclear. Germline V gene lookup returns CDR1 MGHRA and CDR2 YSYEKL. With 0 bases removed from V and 1 base from J, the gap between germline ends came to 7 bases. The CDR3 is 15 residues long. In DNA, the CDR3 is TGCGCCAGCAGCCAAGACCGCGAGTCCTACAATGAGCAGTTCTTC. Its protein product is CASSQDRESYNEQFF.

This sequence joins TRBV29-1 and TRBJ1-2; 8 bases agree with TRBD1. The CDR3 has 13 amino acids. Germline V lookup: CDR1 SQVTM, CDR2 ANQGSEA. V trimming: 0 bases; J trimming: 7 bases; junction bases outside the gene matches: 4. The CDR3 region has the DNA TGCAGCGTTGAAGAGCAGGGGGCGTCTGGCTACACCTTC. This translates into CSVEEQGASGYTF.

This chain links TRBV5-1 with TRBJ1-2; the D gene is possibly TRBD1 (6 bases). The CDR3 extends over 15 amino acids. Germline CDR1 SGHRS, CDR2 YFSETQ. V lost 4 bases, J lost 1 base, and 14 bases lay in between. This CDR3 reads CASSARTENNYGYTF. In nucleotides, the CDR3 is TGCGCCAGCAGCGCCAGGACAGAGAATAACTATGGCTACACCTTC.

At least ten counts were recorded for this clone. This sequence joins TRBV7-9 and TRBJ2-7; TRBD2 agrees at 7 bases. The CDR3 is 14 amino acids. Germline V CDR1 and CDR2: SEHNR, FQNEAQ (reference sequence). V dropped 4 bases and J dropped 3; count of bases not matched to a gene: 6. The CDR3 loop reads CASSSGGGSYEQYF. The DNA of the CDR3 is TGTGCCAGCAGCTCCGGTGGCGGGAGCTACGAGCAGTACTTC.

This clone appeared a single time. The genes are TRBV2 and TRBJ2-5; 12 bases map to TRBD2. CDR3 length equals 15 residues. Germline loops: CDR1 SNHLY, CDR2 FYNNEI. J lost 5 bases, V lost 4 bases, and 5 bases had no gene match. Here the CDR3 DNA reads TGTGCCAGCAGTGGACTAGCGGGAGCGGGGGAGACCCAGTACTTC. Translating it yields CASSGLAGAGETQYF.

This chain joins TRBV11-2 and TRBJ1-5; maybe TRBD1 (6 bases). CDR3 length equals 15 residues. Trimming shortened V by 1 base and J by 2 bases, and 9 bases separated the two germline ends. CDR1 is SGHAT, CDR2 FQNNGV, per germline. CDR3 in amino acids: CASSLGSGGNQPQHF. Written as DNA, the CDR3 is TGTGCCAGCAGCTTAGGGTCAGGGGGCAATCAGCCCCAGCATTTT.

The chain uses TRBV19 and TRBJ2-6, with D perhaps TRBD1 (5 bases). The germline gives CDR1 LNHDA, CDR2 SQIVND (reference sequence). V shed 1 base and J shed 2 bases, with 9 bases lying between them. The CDR3 runs 16 residues. The CDR3 spells CASSIVGAPGANVLTF. The CDR3 nucleotides are TGTGCCAGTAGTATAGTAGGGGCACCTGGGGCCAACGTCCTGACTTTC.

V is TRBV19 and J is TRBJ1-5; 10 nucleotides line up with TRBD1. The CDR3 length is 18 residues. The V segment lost 8 bases and the J segment 0 bases; nucleotides outside the gene matches: 13. The germline CDR1 and CDR2 sequences are LNHDA and SQIVND (reference sequence). The CDR3 DNA is TGTGCCAGTGGACCGGGACAGGGGACAACTAATAGCAATCAGCCCCAGCATTTT. Translated, it gives CASGPGQGTTNSNQPQHF.

The chain has TRBV14 and TRBJ2-1; D possibly corresponds to TRBD2 (5 bases). The CDR3 contains 15 residues. Germline assignment: CDR1 SGHDN and CDR2 FVKESK. V was pared by 1 base and J by 6 bases, with 13 bases between. The CDR3 loop is CASSQGGRTGNEQFF. In DNA form, the CDR3 reads TGTGCCAGCAGCCAAGGAGGGAGAACGGGCAATGAGCAGTTCTTC.

Turning to this clone: Other DNA sequences within the sample encode an identical CDR3. The chain uses TRBV19 and TRBJ2-1; 7 positions match TRBD2. Germline-derived CDR1 and CDR2 are LNHDA and SQIVND (reference sequence). V trimming: 4 bases; J trimming: 0 bases; junction bases outside the gene matches: 0. This CDR3 comprises 14 residues. The CDR3 coding sequence is TGTGCCAGTAGTAGCGGGAGCTCCTACAATGAGCAGTTCTTC. Amino acid sequence: CASSSGSSYNEQFF. The full variable domain, its missing parts supplied by reference TRBV19 and TRBJ2-1, is DGGITQSPKYLFRKEGQNVTLSCEQNLNHDAMYWYRQDPGQGLRLIYYSQIVNDFQKGDIAEGYSVSREKKESFPLTVTSAQKNPTAFYLCASSSGSSYNEQFFGPGTRLTVL.

This rearrangement joins TRBV24-1 to TRBJ1-2; 7 bases are a match to TRBD1. V dropped 7 bases and J dropped 4; count of bases not matched to a gene: 5. This CDR3 region has 13 residues. CDR1 KGHDR and CDR2 SFDVKD come from the germline V gene. CDR3: CATRSQGGYGYTF. For the CDR3, the DNA is TGTGCCACCAGATCGCAGGGGGGCTATGGCTACACCTTC.

V is TRBV15 and J is TRBJ1-4; D possibly corresponds to TRBD1 (5 bases). The CDR3 has 15 amino acids. Trimming pared 3 bases from V and 3 bases from J, leaving 11 bases between. Germline V gene sequence: CDR1 LNHNV, CDR2 YYDKDF (reference sequence). The CDR3 coding sequence is TGTGCCACCAGCAGGCTGGGGGAGGCTAATGAAAAACTGTTTTTT. This gives the protein CATSRLGEANEKLFF.

This clone showed up just a few times. The chain uses TRBV7-3 and TRBJ1-1; no reliable D call. Per the germline V gene, CDR1 is SGHTA and CDR2 is FQGTGA. V was trimmed by 2 bases and J by 1 base, leaving 5 bases between them. This CDR3 is built from 13 residues. CDR3 in DNA: TGTGCCAGCAGCTTAGCAGAGAACACTGAAGCTTTCTTT. Its translation: CASSLAENTEAFF.

The rearrangement uses TRBV3-1 (or the pseudogene TRBV3-2) and TRBJ1-2; weak D call: TRBD1 (5 bases). The CDR3 covers 12 residues. Per germline, CDR1 LGHDT and CDR2 YNNKEL (reference sequence). The ends were cut back, 4 bases at V and 9 bases at J, with 12 bases in the middle. This chain's CDR3 is CASSPGHPRYTF. CDR3 DNA sequence: TGTGCCAGCAGCCCCGGACACCCCCGCTACACCTTC.